This record concerns one TCR beta chain sequence. Its target is not known. A junction end diverges from the germline sequence, so it may reflect a read error. The CDR3 covers 14 residues. Per germline, CDR1 SGHVS and CDR2 FNYEAQ. This entry belongs to a study of T cells in Graves' hyperthyroidism and ophthalmopathy. Study in general: Peripheral blood specimens were obtained at initial diagnosis, prior to any treatment. Whole-study results and caveats: Most thyroid-expanded clonotypes above 0.001 were also found in blood.

RNA transcripts served as the template for amplifying TCR beta CDR3 regions. TCR CDR3 regions were first amplified by RT-PCR with HTBI primers. One entry per CDR3 protein, called by TCRdb with MiXCR from the multiplex PCR reads. This sample has fewer than 750,000 distinct CDR3 sequences, with around 15% found just once. Criteria for exclusion of patients were uncontrolled infection, other autoimmune disease, pregnancy or lactation. Specimen: blood. This sequence joins TRBV7-6 and TRBJ2-1, with D possibly being TRBD2 (6 bases). This TCR was sampled from a woman in her forties or fifties with Graves' ophthalmopathy. In nucleotides, the CDR3 is TGTGCTAGCAGCTTAGACGGGAGAACCGATGAGCAGTTCTTC. Translation gives CASSLDGRTDEQFF.